Included here is one T cell receptor (beta chain) sequence, with context. The treatment denotes: 15 to 20 received Ad26.COV2.S at low or high dose, single or two shots; roughly five received placebo; per-sample allocation not given. Day 63 following the first vaccine or placebo injection was when the samples were taken. This sample is drawn from a study of Ad26.COV2.S vaccination and SARS-CoV-2 variants. Background on the study: Dosing was one shot or two shots 56 days apart.

Data came from immunoSEQ multiplex PCR; TCRdb stores just in-frame clones and leaves some out. There are about 400,000 clones in the sample; about 88% occur only once, and approximately 1.9% lies in the top ten. V lost 9 bases and J 0 bases, leaving 17 bases between the germline ends. The germline V gene has CDR1 KGHDR and CDR2 SFDVKD. The CDR3 sequence is 16 residues long. The source is a person aged 18-60 years who received the Ad26.COV2.S COVID-19 vaccine or a placebo. The specimen was peripheral blood, collected in a trial of Ad26.COV2.S vaccine versus placebo. The V and J genes are TRBV24-1 and TRBJ1-3; no firm D call. The CDR3 DNA reads TGTGCCACCCCTACCCCCTCTATACCCTCTGGAAACACCATATATTTT. Encoded protein: CATPTPSIPSGNTIYF.